The 2 T cell receptor beta chains below all came from one sample that was sequenced in a study of persistence of HIV-infected CD4 T cells. These TCRs' antigens remain unknown. This was the immunoSEQ version 4 assay in survey mode. The table came from immunoSEQ multiplex PCR; TCRdb's copy has only in-frame clones and leaves some out. This sample has some 31,000 clones; 75% to 85% occur once, and the top ten carry about 0.86%. Stimulation used approximately 10 ug/mL lysate from CMV-infected fibroblasts. CD40L-negative CD69-negative CD45RO-high memory CD4+ T cells were sorted as populations depleted of antigen-responding cells. Sequencing used CD4+ T cells sorted from PBMCs after roughly 19-hour stimulation, obtained from a patient who received antiretroviral therapy. The receptors come from an adult man with HIV who was CMV-seropositive.

This CDR3 is CASSQGSSYLGDTGELFF. CDR3 coding DNA: TGCGCCAGCAGCCAAGGCTCTAGCTACTTGGGAGACACCGGGGAGCTGTTTTTT. The genes are TRBV4-1 and TRBJ2-2; a possible D gene is TRBD2 (5 bases). The length of the CDR3 is 18 residues. From germline, CDR1 is MGHRA and CDR2 YSYEKL. V shed 1 base and J shed 3 bases, with 18 bases lying between them.

V gene TRBV6-5 combines with J gene TRBJ2-1, with 7 bases fitting TRBD1. The germline V gene has CDR1 MNHEY and CDR2 SVGAGI. The CDR3 covers 15 residues. V was clipped by 6 bases and J by 1 base; unmatched bases: 6. CDR3 residues: CASRVTGFSYNEQFF. The CDR3 nucleotides read TGTGCCAGCAGAGTGACAGGGTTTTCCTACAATGAGCAGTTCTTC.